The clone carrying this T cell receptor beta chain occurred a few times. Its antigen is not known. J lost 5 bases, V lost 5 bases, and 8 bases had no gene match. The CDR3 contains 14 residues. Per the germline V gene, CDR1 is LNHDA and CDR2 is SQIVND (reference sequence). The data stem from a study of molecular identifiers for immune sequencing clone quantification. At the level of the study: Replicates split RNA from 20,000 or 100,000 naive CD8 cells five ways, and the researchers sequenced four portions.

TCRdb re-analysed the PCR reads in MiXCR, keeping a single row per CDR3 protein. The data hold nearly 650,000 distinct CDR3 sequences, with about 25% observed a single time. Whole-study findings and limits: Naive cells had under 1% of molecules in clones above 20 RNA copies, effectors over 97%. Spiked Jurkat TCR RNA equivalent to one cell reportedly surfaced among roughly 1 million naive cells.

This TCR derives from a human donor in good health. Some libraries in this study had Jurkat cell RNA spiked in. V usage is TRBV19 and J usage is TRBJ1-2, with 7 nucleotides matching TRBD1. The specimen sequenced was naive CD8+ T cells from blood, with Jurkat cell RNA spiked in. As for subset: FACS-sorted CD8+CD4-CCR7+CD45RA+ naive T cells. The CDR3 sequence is CASSPGTGDYGYTF. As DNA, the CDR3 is TGTGCCAGTAGTCCCGGAACAGGGGATTATGGCTACACCTTC.